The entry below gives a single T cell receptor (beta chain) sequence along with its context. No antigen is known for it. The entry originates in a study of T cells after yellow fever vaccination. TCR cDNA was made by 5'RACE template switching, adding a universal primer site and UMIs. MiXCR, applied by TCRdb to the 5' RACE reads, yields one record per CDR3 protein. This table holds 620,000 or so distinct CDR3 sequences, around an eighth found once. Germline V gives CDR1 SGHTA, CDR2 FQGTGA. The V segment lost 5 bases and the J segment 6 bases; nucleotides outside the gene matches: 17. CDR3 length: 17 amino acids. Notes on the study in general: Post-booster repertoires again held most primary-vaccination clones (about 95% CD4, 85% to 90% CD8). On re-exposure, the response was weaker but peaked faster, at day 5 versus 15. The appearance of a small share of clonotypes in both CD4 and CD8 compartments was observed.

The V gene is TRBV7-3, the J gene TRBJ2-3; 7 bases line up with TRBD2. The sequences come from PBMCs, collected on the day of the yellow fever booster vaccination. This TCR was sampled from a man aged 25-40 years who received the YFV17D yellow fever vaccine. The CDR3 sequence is CASSILAGSVLIDTQYF. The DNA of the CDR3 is TGTGCCAGCAGCATCTTAGCGGGTAGCGTTTTAATTGATACGCAGTATTTT.